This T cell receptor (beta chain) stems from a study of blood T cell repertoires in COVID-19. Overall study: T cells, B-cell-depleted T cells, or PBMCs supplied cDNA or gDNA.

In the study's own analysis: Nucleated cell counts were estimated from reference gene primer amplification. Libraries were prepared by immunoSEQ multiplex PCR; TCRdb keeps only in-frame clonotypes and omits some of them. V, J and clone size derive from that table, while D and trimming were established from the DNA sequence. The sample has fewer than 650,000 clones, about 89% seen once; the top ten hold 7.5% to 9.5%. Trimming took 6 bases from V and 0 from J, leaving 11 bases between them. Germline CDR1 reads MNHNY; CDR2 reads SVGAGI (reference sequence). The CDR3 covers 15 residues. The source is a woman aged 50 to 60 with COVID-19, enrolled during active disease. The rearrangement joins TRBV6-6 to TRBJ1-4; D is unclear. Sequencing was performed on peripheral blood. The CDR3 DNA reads TGTGCCAGCAGACTGTTGGCGGCAACTAATGAAAAACTGTTTTTT. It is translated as CASRLLAATNEKLFF.